Listed below are T cell receptor beta chains from one sample, sequenced in a study of Graves' ophthalmopathy and Graves' hyperthyroidism. A single record per CDR3 protein comes from TCRdb applying MiXCR to the multiplex PCR reads. The sample holds hundreds of thousands of distinct CDR3 sequences, about 21% seen once. Source material: peripheral blood. These receptor sequences come from a woman under 30 with stable Graves' hyperthyroidism. Each CDR3 is given with its conserved first and last residue. Each record gives: clone size, J gene, D gene, V gene, CDR3 DNA, CDR3 protein. A D gene is named only where the DNA matches it firmly. Clone sizes are given selectively: once, few, many, or a class where the clone is expanded.

clone size: NA; J gene: TRBJ2-3; D gene: NA; V gene: TRBV24-1; CDR3 DNA: TGTGCCACCAGTGATCCGGCAGAGGATACGCAGTATTTT; CDR3 protein: CATSDPAEDTQYF
clone size: few; J gene: TRBJ2-2; D gene: TRBD1; V gene: TRBV7-9; CDR3 DNA: TGTGCCAGCAGCTCTTCAGGGGGACCCGGGGAGCTGTTTTTT; CDR3 protein: CASSSSGGPGELFF
clone size: many; J gene: TRBJ1-2; D gene: NA; V gene: TRBV19; CDR3 DNA: TGTGCCAGTAGTATCGAGGGGCGACGTGGCTACACCTTC; CDR3 protein: CASSIEGRRGYTF
clone size: many; J gene: TRBJ1-5; D gene: NA; V gene: TRBV6-5; CDR3 DNA: TGTGCCAGCAGTTATGGAGATAGCAATCAGCCCCAGCATTTT; CDR3 protein: CASSYGDSNQPQHF
clone size: many; J gene: TRBJ1-5; D gene: NA; V gene: TRBV7-3; CDR3 DNA: TGTGCCAGCAGCTTAAAAGGAATAAGAAACTATAGCAATCAGCCCCAGCATTTT; CDR3 protein: CASSLKGIRNYSNQPQHF
clone size: NA; J gene: TRBJ2-7; D gene: NA; V gene: TRBV30; CDR3 DNA: TGTGCCTGGGGCGGTAAAGGCTCCTACGAGCAGTACTTC; CDR3 protein: CAWGGKGSYEQYF
clone size: NA; J gene: TRBJ2-7; D gene: NA; V gene: TRBV6-2/TRBV6-3; CDR3 DNA: TGTGCCAGCAGTTACAAGGTTTACGAGCAGTACTTC; CDR3 protein: CASSYKVYEQYF
clone size: many; J gene: TRBJ2-7; D gene: NA; V gene: TRBV28; CDR3 DNA: TGTGCCAGCAGCCCGGGATCCTCCTACGAGCAGTACTTC; CDR3 protein: CASSPGSSYEQYF
clone size: many; J gene: TRBJ2-4; D gene: NA; V gene: TRBV10-3; CDR3 DNA: TGTGCCATCAGTGAATCCCCGGCCGCGGTTCTAGCCAAAAACATTCAGTACTTC; CDR3 protein: CAISESPAAVLAKNIQYF
clone size: NA; J gene: TRBJ2-7; D gene: NA; V gene: TRBV18; CDR3 DNA: TGTGCCAGCTCACCACCATCAACACCCTCCTACGAGCAGTACTTC; CDR3 protein: CASSPPSTPSYEQYF
clone size: many; J gene: TRBJ2-7; D gene: TRBD1; V gene: TRBV28; CDR3 DNA: TGTGCCAGCAGCTTACGGACAGGGGCCTATACCTACGAGCAGTACTTC; CDR3 protein: CASSLRTGAYTYEQYF
clone size: NA; J gene: TRBJ1-1; D gene: NA; V gene: TRBV7-8; CDR3 DNA: TGTGCCAGCAGCGATAGGTTCTTGCTGACCTTGAACACTGAAGCTTTCTTT; CDR3 protein: CASSDRFLLTLNTEAFF
clone size: many; J gene: TRBJ2-5; D gene: TRBD1; V gene: TRBV30; CDR3 DNA: TGTGCCTGGAGTGAAGGGACAGGGCAAGAGACCCAGTACTTC; CDR3 protein: CAWSEGTGQETQYF
clone size: many; J gene: TRBJ2-7; D gene: TRBD2; V gene: TRBV19; CDR3 DNA: TGTGCCAGTAGTACCCCTCAAAATAGCGGGAACTACGAGCAGTACTTC; CDR3 protein: CASSTPQNSGNYEQYF
clone size: many; J gene: TRBJ2-3; D gene: NA; V gene: TRBV29-1; CDR3 DNA: TGCAGCGTTGCGTCAGGGGTGGGCGCAGATACGCAGTATTTT; CDR3 protein: CSVASGVGADTQYF
clone size: few; J gene: TRBJ2-7; D gene: NA; V gene: TRBV20-1; CDR3 DNA: TGCAGTGCTAGAGATCCGGGGTATTTGGAGCAGTACTTC; CDR3 protein: CSARDPGYLEQYF
clone size: few; J gene: TRBJ1-1; D gene: NA; V gene: TRBV28; CDR3 DNA: TGTGCCAGCAGTTTCTGGGGGCGGAGCACTGAAGCTTTCTTT; CDR3 protein: CASSFWGRSTEAFF
clone size: NA; J gene: TRBJ1-2; D gene: TRBD1; V gene: TRBV7-2; CDR3 DNA: TGTGCCAGCAGTGACTACAGGGGTGTCCACTACTTC; CDR3 protein: CASSDYRGVHYF
clone size: few; J gene: TRBJ2-7; D gene: NA; V gene: TRBV11-2; CDR3 DNA: TGTGCCAGCGGAGCCCAATTCTACGAGCAGTACTTC; CDR3 protein: CASGAQFYEQYF
clone size: NA; J gene: TRBJ2-2; D gene: NA; V gene: TRBV6-1; CDR3 DNA: TGTGCCAGCAGTGATTATAACACCGGGGAGCTGTTTTTT; CDR3 protein: CASSDYNTGELFF
clone size: NA; J gene: TRBJ2-7; D gene: TRBD1; V gene: TRBV15; CDR3 DNA: TGTGCCACCGCAGTGGACAGGAGCTCCTACGAGCAGTACTTC; CDR3 protein: CATAVDRSSYEQYF
clone size: many; J gene: TRBJ2-5; D gene: TRBD2; V gene: TRBV18; CDR3 DNA: TGTGCCAGCTCACGATTAGCGGGTTTCGAGACCCAGTACTTC; CDR3 protein: CASSRLAGFETQYF
clone size: few; J gene: TRBJ1-6; D gene: TRBD1; V gene: TRBV12-3/TRBV12-4; CDR3 DNA: TGTGCCAGCAGTGACAGGGGGCGTCTAGGTTCACCCCTCCACTTT; CDR3 protein: CASSDRGRLGSPLHF
clone size: many; J gene: TRBJ1-5; D gene: TRBD1; V gene: TRBV6-1; CDR3 DNA: TGTGCCAGCAGTGAAGCGAGCGGGACAGGGCGAAATCAGCCCCAGCATTTT; CDR3 protein: CASSEASGTGRNQPQHF
clone size: NA; J gene: TRBJ2-2; D gene: NA; V gene: TRBV6-1; CDR3 DNA: TGTGCCAGCATCAGACTTGCCACCGGGGAGCTGTTTTTT; CDR3 protein: CASIRLATGELFF
clone size: few; J gene: TRBJ1-2; D gene: TRBD1; V gene: TRBV4-1; CDR3 DNA: TGCGCCAGCAGCCAAGTGGGGCAGGGGGCGCGGAATGGCTACACCTTC; CDR3 protein: CASSQVGQGARNGYTF
clone size: many; J gene: TRBJ2-4; D gene: NA; V gene: TRBV6-5; CDR3 DNA: TGTGCCAGCAGTTCCAAAGGCTCCAAAAACATTCAGTACTTC; CDR3 protein: CASSSKGSKNIQYF
clone size: NA; J gene: TRBJ2-5; D gene: NA; V gene: TRBV24-1; CDR3 DNA: TGTGCCACCAGTGATCGGGTACAGGGACACCAAGAGACCCAGTACTTC; CDR3 protein: CATSDRVQGHQETQYF
clone size: many; J gene: TRBJ2-6; D gene: TRBD1; V gene: TRBV29-1; CDR3 DNA: TGCAGCGTTGCCGGACAGGGTCCTGGGGCCAACGTCCTGACTTTC; CDR3 protein: CSVAGQGPGANVLTF
clone size: many; J gene: TRBJ1-6; D gene: NA; V gene: TRBV7-2; CDR3 DNA: TGTGCCAGCAGAAGCGCCGGGACTAATCAGGGATCACCCCTCCACTTT; CDR3 protein: CASRSAGTNQGSPLHF
clone size: many; J gene: TRBJ1-6; D gene: NA; V gene: TRBV20-1; CDR3 DNA: TGCAGTGCTAGAACCGACTACGCACCCCTCCACTTT; CDR3 protein: CSARTDYAPLHF
clone size: few; J gene: TRBJ1-3; D gene: NA; V gene: TRBV6-1; CDR3 DNA: TGTGCCAGCAGTGAAGCAGCGGGACACATCTCTGGAAACACCATATATTTT; CDR3 protein: CASSEAAGHISGNTIYF
clone size: many; J gene: TRBJ2-2; D gene: NA; V gene: TRBV7-8; CDR3 DNA: TGTGCCAGCAGCTCAGTCAGGGCCGGGGAGCTGTTTTTT; CDR3 protein: CASSSVRAGELFF
clone size: many; J gene: TRBJ2-7; D gene: TRBD2; V gene: TRBV27; CDR3 DNA: TGTGCCAGCAGTCTGGGACTAGCGGAATACGAGCAGTACTTC; CDR3 protein: CASSLGLAEYEQYF
clone size: many; J gene: TRBJ2-2; D gene: NA; V gene: TRBV27; CDR3 DNA: TGTGCCAGCAGTGTATACAACCCTCGGACCGGGGAGCTGTTTTTT; CDR3 protein: CASSVYNPRTGELFF
clone size: many; J gene: TRBJ2-7; D gene: NA; V gene: TRBV29-1; CDR3 DNA: TGCAGCGTTGTCAACGAGGCTAGCGCCAACGAGCAGTACTTC; CDR3 protein: CSVVNEASANEQYF
clone size: many; J gene: TRBJ1-5; D gene: NA; V gene: TRBV12-3/TRBV12-4; CDR3 DNA: TGTGCCAGCAGTTCCACGCGGCCCGATCAGCCCCAGCATTTT; CDR3 protein: CASSSTRPDQPQHF
clone size: NA; J gene: TRBJ1-5; D gene: NA; V gene: TRBV2; CDR3 DNA: TGTGCCAGCAGTCGTGACACCCAGCCCCAGCATTTT; CDR3 protein: CASSRDTQPQHF
clone size: many; J gene: TRBJ1-5; D gene: NA; V gene: TRBV2; CDR3 DNA: TGTGCCAGCAGTGCGGTGAATCAGCCCCAGCATTTT; CDR3 protein: CASSAVNQPQHF
clone size: many; J gene: TRBJ2-7; D gene: NA; V gene: TRBV6-1; CDR3 DNA: TGTGCCAGCAGTCCCGCCGGGGTAAGGGACGAGCAGTACTTC; CDR3 protein: CASSPAGVRDEQYF
clone size: many; J gene: TRBJ1-2; D gene: NA; V gene: TRBV12-3/TRBV12-4; CDR3 DNA: TGTGCCAGCAGTTCGACCGGGCTCGTGGGCTACACCTTC; CDR3 protein: CASSSTGLVGYTF
clone size: NA; J gene: TRBJ2-5; D gene: TRBD2; V gene: TRBV24-1; CDR3 DNA: TGTGCCACCAGTGACCCTAGCGGGGGGGCTGAGACCCAGTACTTC; CDR3 protein: CATSDPSGGAETQYF
clone size: many; J gene: TRBJ2-5; D gene: NA; V gene: TRBV2; CDR3 DNA: TGTGCCAGCAGTGTCCCCCGACGAGCGGGAGAGACCCAGTACTTC; CDR3 protein: CASSVPRRAGETQYF
clone size: NA; J gene: TRBJ1-1; D gene: NA; V gene: TRBV13; CDR3 DNA: TGTGCCAGCAGCCAAGACAGCGAAGCTTTCTTT; CDR3 protein: CASSQDSEAFF
clone size: many; J gene: TRBJ1-5; D gene: NA; V gene: TRBV4-1; CDR3 DNA: TGCGCCAGCAGCCAAGGAGGCAGGACGAGCAATCAGCCCCAGCATTTT; CDR3 protein: CASSQGGRTSNQPQHF
clone size: NA; J gene: TRBJ2-7; D gene: TRBD2; V gene: TRBV29-1; CDR3 DNA: TGCAGCGCTTATACTAGCGGGAGCAACGAGCAGTACTTC; CDR3 protein: CSAYTSGSNEQYF
clone size: many; J gene: TRBJ2-7; D gene: NA; V gene: TRBV24-1; CDR3 DNA: TGTGCCACCAGTGATCCACCCAGACAGGAAGGTACCTACGAGCAGTACTTC; CDR3 protein: CATSDPPRQEGTYEQYF
clone size: NA; J gene: TRBJ1-6; D gene: NA; V gene: TRBV6-1; CDR3 DNA: TGTGCCAGCAGTGATTTGGAGGGAACGGGTTCACCCCTCCACTTT; CDR3 protein: CASSDLEGTGSPLHF